This passage covers 28 T cell receptor beta chains from one sample sequenced in a study of blood T cell repertoires in COVID-19. Measured with immunoSEQ multiplex PCR; TCRdb has only the in-frame clones, and not every one. The sample yields some 170,000 clones, over 70% seen once. Material: peripheral blood. The receptor source for this set is a man aged 70-80 years with acute or convalescent COVID-19.

This chain connects TRBV7-9 to TRBJ2-5; 9 bases map to TRBD1. V shed 6 bases and J 1 base; nucleotides not matched to a gene: 3. This CDR3 spans 14 amino acids. CDR1 and CDR2 (germline): SEHNR, FQNEAQ (reference sequence). CDR3 in amino acids: CASSWGQGQETQYF. The DNA for the CDR3 is TGTGCCAGCAGTTGGGGACAGGGCCAAGAGACCCAGTACTTC.

The genes are TRBV4-1 and TRBJ2-7; D gene uncertain. The CDR3 length is 15 residues. Trimming stripped 4 bases from V and 3 bases from J, with 16 bases between. Germline V gene sequence: CDR1 MGHRA, CDR2 YSYEKL. CDR3 bases: TGCGCCAGCAGCCTCGGCGGTGCCCCCGGCTACGAGCAGTACTTC. Protein: CASSLGGAPGYEQYF.

In nucleotides, the CDR3 is TGTGCCAGCAGCCCTATGAGGGGGTTCACAACTAATGAAAAACTGTTTTTT. Its translation is CASSPMRGFTTNEKLFF. This chain uses TRBV4-2 with TRBJ1-4; possible D gene TRBD1, 6 bases. The V gene lost 4 bases and the J gene lost 0 bases, with 15 bases spanning the gap. This CDR3 is built from 17 residues. Germline CDR1 is LGHNA and CDR2 is YNFKEQ.

The chain has TRBV6-5 and TRBJ1-2, with D possibly TRBD1 on 5 matching bases. This CDR3 has 14 amino acids. V lost 2 bases, J lost 4 bases, and 11 bases lay in between. Germline V gene sequence: CDR1 MNHEY, CDR2 SVGAGI. For the CDR3, the DNA is TGTGCCAGCAGTTACGTGGGGGGATCCTATGGCTACACCTTC. This codes for CASSYVGGSYGYTF.

The rearrangement joins TRBV5-3 to TRBJ2-3; TRBD1 is a possible D gene (6 bases). TRBV5-3 is an ORF, with its function uncertain. The CDR3 contains 15 residues. V was shortened by 4 bases and J by 1 base, with 13 bases between the two germline ends. The CDR3 loop is CARSVNRARTDTQYF. CDR3 coding DNA: TGTGCCAGAAGCGTGAACAGGGCCCGCACAGATACGCAGTATTTT.

The chain couples TRBV7-2 to TRBJ2-7; no firm D call. Trimming cost V 4 bases and J 2 bases, with 27 bases left between them. The germline CDR1 and CDR2 sequences are SGHTA and FQGNSA. The CDR3 is made up of 19 amino acids. The CDR3 region is CASSSSMTELTRLTYEQYF. Here the CDR3 DNA reads TGTGCCAGCAGCTCATCGATGACCGAGCTCACCCGACTTACCTACGAGCAGTACTTC.

This sequence joins TRBV2 and TRBJ2-7; 7 bases line up with TRBD2. J was trimmed by 0 bases and V by 9 bases; bases with no gene match: 8. Germline CDR1 SNHLY, CDR2 FYNNEI. The CDR3 extends over 14 amino acids. The CDR3, as DNA: TGTGCCAGTGAGGAGGGAGGGGCCTCCTACGAGCAGTACTTC. Amino acid sequence: CASEEGGASYEQYF.

The V gene is TRBV6-5, the J gene TRBJ2-1; D is possibly TRBD2 (6 bases). Germline V gene sequence: CDR1 MNHEY, CDR2 SVGAGI. CDR3 length: 15 residues. V was trimmed by 5 bases and J by 2 bases, leaving 13 bases between them. CDR3 residues: CASSRDSGAYNEQFF. For the CDR3, the DNA is TGTGCCAGCAGTAGGGACTCGGGGGCCTACAATGAGCAGTTCTTC.

The chain is built from TRBV2 and TRBJ2-5, with 9 bases that match TRBD1. After removal of 6 bases from V and 3 bases from J, the junction contained 11 bases not matched to a gene. The CDR3 length is 16 residues. CDR1 SNHLY and CDR2 FYNNEI come from the germline V gene. The CDR3 region is CASSYRDREIKETQYF. DNA for the CDR3: TGTGCCAGCAGCTACCGGGACAGGGAAATAAAAGAGACCCAGTACTTC.

The genes are TRBV11-2 and TRBJ2-7, with 7 nucleotides matching TRBD2. CDR1 is SGHAT, CDR2 FQNNGV, per germline. The CDR3 has 14 residues. V trimming: 1 base; J trimming: 6 bases; junction bases outside the gene matches: 6. The CDR3 coding sequence is TGTGCCAGCAGCTTAGGCGGGGGAGCCTTCGAGCAGTACTTC. Translating gives CASSLGGGAFEQYF.

The rearrangement joins TRBV12-5 to TRBJ1-1, with a possible D match to TRBD1 (5 bases). Deletions cut 3 bases from V and 1 base from J, with 9 bases between. The germline V gene has CDR1 LGHNT and CDR2 FRNRAP. This CDR3 is 14 amino acids long. The CDR3 loop reads CASGFGGSNTEAFF. The CDR3 region has the DNA TGTGCTAGTGGTTTCGGGGGATCGAACACTGAAGCTTTCTTT.

This clone was recorded a few times. The rearrangement links TRBV10-3 to TRBJ2-7, with a tentative D call TRBD1 (6 bases). V lost 10 bases and J lost 4, with 17 bases in between. This CDR3 has 13 residues. From germline, CDR1 is ENHRY and CDR2 SYGVKD. CDR3 sequence (DNA): TGTGCCACTAAAGACAGGCTCGGGTACGAGCAGTACTTC. Amino acid sequence: CATKDRLGYEQYF.

The chain is built from TRBV6-5 and TRBJ2-7; 7 positions match TRBD2. Germline V CDR1 and CDR2: MNHEY, SVGAGI. This CDR3 has 14 amino acids. With 3 bases clipped from V and 3 bases from J, the junction kept 5 bases outside the gene matches. The CDR3 reads CASSYLRGDYEQYF. The CDR3 region has the DNA TGTGCCAGCAGTTATTTACGGGGGGACTACGAGCAGTACTTC.

The chain uses TRBV5-1 and TRBJ2-3, with D perhaps matching TRBD2 (5 bases). The CDR3 consists of 14 residues. The V and J ends lost 0 bases and 5 bases respectively, with 10 bases between them. Germline V gene sequence: CDR1 SGHRS, CDR2 YFSETQ. The CDR3 coding sequence is TGCGCCAGCAGCTTGGGGACTCGTGGAGATACGCAGTATTTT. This sequence encodes CASSLGTRGDTQYF.

The rearrangement joins TRBV15 to TRBJ2-1; 14 bases are shared with TRBD2. CDR1 is LNHNV, CDR2 YYDKDF, per germline (reference sequence). The CDR3 runs to 16 residues. V was pared by 8 bases and J by 10 bases, with 13 bases of the junction left unmatched. The CDR3 DNA is TGTGCCACCCAACGACTAGCGGGAGGGCCAATAGGGGAGCAGTTCTTC. Translating gives CATQRLAGGPIGEQFF.

The chain recombines TRBV19 with TRBJ1-3; D gene unclear. Between the trimmed V and J ends, which lost 9 bases and 6 bases, there was a span of 12 bases. The CDR3 runs 12 residues. CDR1 is LNHDA and CDR2 is SQIVND in the germline V gene (reference sequence). The CDR3 DNA reads TGTGCCAGCCTTACCCGGGAAAACACCATATATTTT. This encodes CASLTRENTIYF.

J is TRBJ1-1 and V is TRBV19, with D unclear. CDR3 size: 12 residues. V was shortened by 5 bases and J by 4 bases, with 8 bases between the two germline ends. Germline values: CDR1 LNHDA, CDR2 SQIVND (reference sequence). This CDR3 reads CASSVYGTEAFF. DNA for the CDR3: TGTGCCAGTAGTGTATACGGCACTGAAGCTTTCTTT.

Written as DNA, the CDR3 is TGTGCCAGCTCGGGGGGCGGGAGCTGGGGGAATGAGCAGTTCTTC. Encoded protein: CASSGGGSWGNEQFF. The J gene is TRBJ2-1, the V gene TRBV7-2; possible D gene TRBD2, 7 bases. This CDR3 has 15 residues. Germline V lookup: CDR1 SGHTA, CDR2 FQGNSA. With 8 bases removed from V and 7 bases from J, the gap between germline ends came to 21 bases.

This rearrangement joins TRBV5-4 to TRBJ1-2; D is uncertain. The V end lost 3 bases, the J end lost 12 bases, and 12 bases lay between the germline ends. Germline V gene data show CDR1 as SGHNT and CDR2 as YYREEE (reference sequence). The length of the CDR3 is 11 residues. CDR3 region: CASSSGGVNTF. The CDR3 DNA follows: TGTGCCAGCAGCTCCGGTGGTGTTAACACCTTC. Full variable domain (remainder filled in from reference TRBV5-4 and TRBJ1-2): ETGVTQSPTHLIKTRGQQVTLRCSSQSGHNTVSWYQQALGQGPQFIFQYYREEENGRGNFPPRFSGLQFPNYSSELNVNALELDDSALYLCASSSGGVNTFGSGTRLTVV.

CDR3 nucleotide sequence: TGTGCCAGCAGTCCGGGGACAGGGTTTTCACCCCTCCACTTT. As protein: CASSPGTGFSPLHF. The rearrangement links TRBV28 to TRBJ1-6; 9 bases line up with TRBD1. The CDR3 consists of 14 residues. With V trimmed by 5 bases and J by 9 bases, 5 bases remained unmatched. Germline V gene data show CDR1 as MDHEN and CDR2 as SYDVKM.

This clone was recorded a few times. At one end the junction does not follow the germline gene, possibly because of a read error. The CDR3: CASSRGDSLSF. The CDR3, as DNA: TGTGCCAGCAGCCGTGGGGACAGCCTAAGCTTC. The genes are TRBV11-3 and TRBJ2-7; 7 nucleotides agree with TRBD1. The germline V gene has CDR1 SGHNT and CDR2 YENEEA. This CDR3 has 11 amino acids.

This chain uses TRBV5-1 with TRBJ2-2; tentative D call: TRBD1 (6 bases). The germline V gene has CDR1 SGHRS and CDR2 YFSETQ. The CDR3 extends over 15 amino acids. The V and J ends lost 4 bases and 2 bases respectively, with 12 bases between them. The CDR3 DNA sequence: TGCGCCAGCAGCGGGATGACAGGAAACACCGGGGAGCTGTTTTTT. As protein: CASSGMTGNTGELFF.

V usage is TRBV11-2 and J usage is TRBJ2-7, with D perhaps TRBD1 (6 bases). CDR1 is SGHAT, CDR2 FQNNGV, per germline. This CDR3 is 13 amino acids long. Trimming removed 6 bases at V and 5 bases at J, with 14 bases between. The CDR3 protein is CASSSDRRNEQYF. CDR3 bases: TGTGCCAGCAGTTCAGACAGGAGGAACGAGCAGTACTTC. The full variable domain, with the rest looked up from reference TRBV11-2 and TRBJ2-7, is EAGVAQSPRYKIIEKRQSVAFWCNPISGHATLYWYQQILGQGPKLLIQFQNNGVVDDSQLPKDRFSAERLKGVDSTLKIQPAKLEDSAVYLCASSSDRRNEQYFGPGTRLTVT.

Here the CDR3 DNA reads TGTGCCAGTGCAAGCGGGGGGCGCGAGAACACTGAAGCTTTCTTT. Its protein product is CASASGGRENTEAFF. V gene TRBV6-5 combines with J gene TRBJ1-1; D is possibly TRBD1 (6 bases). The V gene lost 9 bases and the J gene lost 1 base, with 18 bases spanning the gap. The CDR3 consists of 15 residues. The V gene's germline CDR1 is MNHEY and CDR2 SVGAGI.

V is TRBV7-2 and J is TRBJ2-1; D gene uncertain. The CDR3 totals 12 residues. CDR1 is SGHTA, CDR2 FQGNSA, per germline. Trimming shortened V by 0 bases and J by 10 bases, and 7 bases separated the two germline ends. The DNA of the CDR3 is TGTGCCAGCAGCTTAGCTCTGCGGGAGCAGTTCTTC. This translates into CASSLALREQFF. The full variable domain, in which reference TRBV7-2 and TRBJ2-1 provide the parts outside the CDR3, is GAGVSQSPSNKVTEKGKDVELRCDPISGHTALYWYRQSLGQGLEFLIYFQGNSAPDKSGLPSDRFSAERTGGSVSTLTIQRTQQEDSAVYLCASSLALREQFFGPGTRLTVL.

The genes are TRBV5-1 and TRBJ1-3; D is unresolved. Per germline, CDR1 SGHRS and CDR2 YFSETQ. The CDR3 has 17 residues. Between the trimmed V and J ends, which lost 0 bases and 0 bases, there was a span of 13 bases. The CDR3 loop is CASSLGISANSGNTIYF. CDR3 DNA: TGCGCCAGCAGCTTGGGTATTAGCGCTAACTCTGGAAACACCATATATTTT.

The V and J genes are TRBV5-1 and TRBJ2-5, with 10 bases aligning to TRBD2. With V trimmed by 4 bases and J by 1 base, 4 bases remained unmatched. This CDR3 is built from 15 residues. Germline V gene sequence: CDR1 SGHRS, CDR2 YFSETQ. The CDR3 reads CASSAASGGQETQYF. CDR3 DNA sequence: TGCGCCAGCAGCGCCGCTAGCGGGGGCCAAGAGACCCAGTACTTC.

The V and J genes are TRBV11-2 and TRBJ2-7; weak D call: TRBD1 (6 bases). Germline loops: CDR1 SGHAT, CDR2 FQNNGV. V lost 1 base and J 3 bases, leaving 10 bases between the germline ends. The CDR3 contains 14 residues. This chain's CDR3 is CASSLVGASYEQYF. CDR3 in DNA: TGTGCCAGCAGCTTAGTGGGGGCCAGCTACGAGCAGTACTTC. Supplemented by reference TRBV11-2 and TRBJ2-7, the full variable domain reads EAGVAQSPRYKIIEKRQSVAFWCNPISGHATLYWYQQILGQGPKLLIQFQNNGVVDDSQLPKDRFSAERLKGVDSTLKIQPAKLEDSAVYLCASSLVGASYEQYFGPGTRLTVT.